Sequencing of this TCR beta chain was carried out in a study of blood T cell repertoires in COVID-19. At the level of the study: Sites in the United States, Italy and Spain provided acute and convalescent COVID-19 samples. Nucleic acid was either cDNA or gDNA, and it came from T cells, B-cell-depleted T cells, or PBMCs.

Germline V gives CDR1 MNHEY, CDR2 SVGEGT. The V end lost 5 bases, the J end lost 0 bases, and 13 bases lay between the germline ends. There are 15 residues in the CDR3. Authors' methods: For nucleated cells, counts were estimated from reference gene primer amplification. The method was immunoSEQ multiplex PCR; TCRdb's version includes in-frame clones alone and lacks a portion of them. That table furnishes V, J and clone size, whereas the DNA furnished D and trimming. The sample yields approximately 69,000 clones, 70% to 85% seen once. Sequenced input: peripheral blood. This rearrangement joins TRBV6-2 or TRBV6-3 to TRBJ1-1; D may be TRBD1 (5 bases). The source is a woman between 55 and 75 years old with acute or convalescent COVID-19. The CDR3 protein is CASSHGGTLNTEAFF. In nucleotides, the CDR3 is TGTGCCAGCAGTCACGGCGGGACTCTGAACACTGAAGCTTTCTTT.